The 3 T cell receptor beta chains in this list originate from one sample, sequenced in a study of control samples from healthy donors and cancer patients. Here immunoSEQ multiplex PCR was the method, and the copy in TCRdb shows in-frame clones only, minus some. The sample has 150,000 or so clones, roughly 90% seen once; the top ten hold around 12%. The specimen was blood. These receptors all come from a man aged 25-45 years in good health.

V and J are TRBV4-3 and TRBJ2-1; 9 positions agree with TRBD2. CDR3 length: 14 amino acids. The V gene end was trimmed by 1 base and the J gene end by 9 bases; junction bases not matched to a gene: 4. Germline V CDR1 and CDR2: LGHNA, YSLEER. In nucleotides, the CDR3 is TGCGCCAGCAGCCAAGGGACTAGCGTCAGTGAGCAGTTCTTC. Amino acid sequence: CASSQGTSVSEQFF.

The rearrangement uses TRBV7-9 and TRBJ2-2, with D perhaps being TRBD1 or TRBD2 (7 bases each). V shed 6 bases and J shed 5 bases, with 16 bases lying between them. Looked up from germline, CDR1 is SEHNR and CDR2 is FQNEAQ (reference sequence). CDR3 length: 15 amino acids. The CDR3 here is CASRPRGRDTGELFF. The CDR3 DNA reads as TGTGCCAGCAGACCCAGGGGGAGGGATACCGGGGAGCTGTTTTTT.

The J gene is TRBJ1-1, the V gene TRBV5-1, with D possibly TRBD1 on 6 matching bases. The V and J ends lost 4 bases and 0 bases respectively, with 13 bases between them. Per the germline V gene, CDR1 is SGHRS and CDR2 is YFSETQ. This CDR3 region has 15 residues. The CDR3 sequence is CASSPSQGMNTEAFF. In DNA form, the CDR3 reads TGCGCCAGCAGCCCCTCACAGGGTATGAACACTGAAGCTTTCTTT.